This T cell receptor beta chain was captured in a study of Tregs in tolerant kidney transplant recipients (dated by TCRdb to about 2019). At the level of the whole study: The study applied TCRbeta sequencing to find donor-specific regulatory T cells before combined kidney and bone marrow transplantation and then followed those same cells after transplant.

General conclusions and limits of the study: The study was limited by small patient numbers, and the findings need validation in larger populations and under other immunosuppression protocols. In tolerant patients, donor-specific Tregs expanded more than Tregs overall, which suggests antigen-driven rather than nonspecific expansion. Biological reproducibility was not directly assessed, although technical replication error appeared to be minimal. Expanding Tregs with activated donor B cells appeared to identify the most biologically relevant and donor-specific TCRbeta repertoire. Because the PCR primers were changed over time for some patients, nucleotide-level comparison could not be performed across the samples from those patients.

Genomic DNA was extracted from sorted cells with the QIAGEN DNeasy Blood and Tissue Kit for TCRbeta CDR3 sequencing. High-throughput TCRbeta CDR3 sequencing, including PCR amplification with bias correction and internal controls, was performed commercially through immunoSEQ. The study's own analysis went as follows. Unique productive TCRbeta sequences were defined by CDR3 nucleotide sequence where primers matched, and otherwise by CDR3 amino acid sequence together with Vbeta and Jbeta genes. To correct sorting error, sequences shared between sorted populations at a frequency ratio of 2:1 or less were removed; the rest were assigned to the higher population. A sequence was defined as donor-reactive if the sequence was expanded at least 5-fold in CFSE-low cells compared with unstimulated cells and had a frequency of at least 0.01% in CFSE-low cells. Jensen-Shannon divergence calculated on the top 100 TCRbeta sequences ranked by frequency was used to measure repertoire divergence. For samples with multiple sequencing runs, sorting error was corrected separately for each run before the runs were pooled. TCRdb re-hosts the immuneACCESS table, in-frame sequences only. Its copies lack some clones; in the studies checked, an unresolved V gene accounts for under half of them, and the cause for the rest is not known. The V and J calls and the clone size are those of that table, but D and trimming were determined from the DNA. In this sample's table one finds about 6,300 clones. Together, the top ten hold 6.1% of the sample.

In the paper's terms, the time point label means: 6 months after combined kidney and bone marrow transplant. Transplants used related donors with nonmyeloablative bone marrow transplantation; mixed chimerism was transient in the human trials. Thawed PBMCs were FACS-sorted into unstimulated Tregs (CD4+CD25+CD127-), CD4+ non-Tregs (CD4+CD25-), CD4 cells and CD8 cells. Patients were 4 combined kidney and bone marrow transplant recipients from the ITN036ST trial, and only these trial subjects had samples available. Healthy control blood was processed to PBMCs by Ficoll density gradient and cryopreserved, and patient PBMCs were collected before and after transplant. From the cysteine up to the phenylalanine, the CDR3 has a length of 14 residues. Sequencing covers 33 bases of the CDR3, shown here with the frame starting at base 1. Trimming removed 5 bases from V and 0 bases from J, leaving 10 bases between the germline ends. In the germline V gene, CDR1 corresponds to SNHLY and CDR2 to FYNNEI.

A remark on this clone: Its antigen is not yet known. The read is 3 residues too short to cover the CDR3 end, so that end is filled in from the germline J gene.

The V and J genes are TRBV2 and TRBJ1-1; TRBD1 might be the D gene, on 6 matching bases. The TCR comes from a human patient who received a combined kidney and bone marrow transplant. Some T cells seen after a transplant may have their origin in the graft donor. The material sequenced was CD4+ T cells from blood (PBMCs), taken 6 months after the transplant. CDR3 loop: CASSPRTVNTEAFF. The sequenced CDR3 bases are TGTGCCAGCAGTCCGCGGACAGTGAACACTGAA.